The entry below describes one T cell receptor beta chain. Sequenced by immunoSEQ multiplex PCR; TCRdb stores in-frame clones only, minus some. The table records 250,000 to 400,000 clones, roughly 90% of them present only once. This entry belongs to a study of blood T cell repertoires in COVID-19. CDR3 length equals 23 residues. The chain couples TRBV21-1 to TRBJ2-7; TRBD2 was called by the table and not checked on the DNA. TRBV21-1 is tagged as a pseudogene. This clonotype was sampled from a man aged 55 to 70 who had recovered from COVID-19. Input material: PBMCs or T cells enriched from blood (not recorded which). As DNA, the CDR3 is TGTGCCAGCAGCAAAACGCCCTTGGAGCGCGGAAGATCCCTAGCGGGAGGCTCCTACGAGCAGTACTTC. Encoded protein: CASSKTPLERGRSLAGGSYEQYF.